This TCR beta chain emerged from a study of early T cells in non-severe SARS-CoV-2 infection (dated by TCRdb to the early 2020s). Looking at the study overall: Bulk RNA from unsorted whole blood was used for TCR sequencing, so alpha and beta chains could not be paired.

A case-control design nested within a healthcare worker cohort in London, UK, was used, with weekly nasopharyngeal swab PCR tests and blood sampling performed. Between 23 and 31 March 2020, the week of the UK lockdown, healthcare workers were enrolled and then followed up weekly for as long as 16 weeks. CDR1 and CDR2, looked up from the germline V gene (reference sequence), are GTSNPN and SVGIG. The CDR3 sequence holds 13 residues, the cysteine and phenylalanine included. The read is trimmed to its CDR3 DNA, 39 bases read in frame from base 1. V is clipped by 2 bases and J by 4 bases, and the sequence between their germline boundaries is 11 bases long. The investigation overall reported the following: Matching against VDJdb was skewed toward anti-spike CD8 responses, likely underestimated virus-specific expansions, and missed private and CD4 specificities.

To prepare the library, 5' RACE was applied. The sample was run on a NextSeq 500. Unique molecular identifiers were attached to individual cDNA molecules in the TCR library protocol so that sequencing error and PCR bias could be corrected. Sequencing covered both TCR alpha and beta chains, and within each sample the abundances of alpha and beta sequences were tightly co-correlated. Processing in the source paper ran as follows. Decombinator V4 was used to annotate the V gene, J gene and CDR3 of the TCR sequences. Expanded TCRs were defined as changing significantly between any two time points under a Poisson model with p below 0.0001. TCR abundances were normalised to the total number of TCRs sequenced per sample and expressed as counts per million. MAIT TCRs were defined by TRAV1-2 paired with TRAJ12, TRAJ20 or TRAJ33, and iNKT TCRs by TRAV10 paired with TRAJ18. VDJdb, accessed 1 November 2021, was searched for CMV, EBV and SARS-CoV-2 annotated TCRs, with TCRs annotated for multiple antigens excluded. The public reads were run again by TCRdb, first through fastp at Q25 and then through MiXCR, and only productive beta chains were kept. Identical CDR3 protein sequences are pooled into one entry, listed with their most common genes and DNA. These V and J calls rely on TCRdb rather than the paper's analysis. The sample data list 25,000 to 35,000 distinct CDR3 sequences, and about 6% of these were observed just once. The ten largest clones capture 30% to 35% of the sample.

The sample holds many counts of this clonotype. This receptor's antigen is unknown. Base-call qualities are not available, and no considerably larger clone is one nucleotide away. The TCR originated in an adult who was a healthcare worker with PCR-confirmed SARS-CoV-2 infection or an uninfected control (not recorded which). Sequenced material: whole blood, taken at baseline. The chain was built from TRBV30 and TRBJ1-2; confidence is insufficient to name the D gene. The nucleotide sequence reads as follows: TGTGCCTGGAGTAGTCGGGCCCCCTATGGCTACACCTTC. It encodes CAWSSRAPYGYTF.